The present entry profiles one T cell receptor (beta chain) with its context. The CDR3 is 16 residues long. V lost 0 bases and J lost 5, with 14 bases in between. Per the germline V gene, CDR1 is KGHSY and CDR2 is FQNENV. This sample is drawn from a study of cytomegalovirus exposure and HLA in healthy donors. The PCR was carried out with 60 Vbeta primers and 13 Jbeta primers. The method was immunoSEQ multiplex PCR; TCRdb's version includes in-frame clones alone and lacks a portion of them. The sample lists some 150,000 clones, 80% occurring once. The sequence was obtained from a man over 45 in good health and CMV-seronegative. Sequencing used PBMCs. The chain carries TRBV16 and TRBJ1-5; the D is unclear. The CDR3 region is CASSQSGNRYYQPQHF. CDR3 coding DNA: TGTGCCAGCAGCCAATCGGGCAACAGATATTATCAGCCCCAGCATTTT.